This TCR beta chain appears in the sequencing data of a study of blood T cells in healthy people across ages. Each donor was a healthy Caucasian individual from Russia, aged about 6 to 100. Investigators took about 9.2 milliliters of peripheral blood from every donor. The second PCR ran about 6 to 11 cycles with a sample-barcoded 5' primer and J-beta primers. TCRdb fed the 5' RACE reads into MiXCR, producing one record per CDR3 protein. The top ten clones hold under 65% of a sample with a few hundred thousand distinct CDR3 sequences, approximately 47% of them seen once. V was pared by 0 bases and J by 11 bases, with 16 bases between. Germline V CDR1 and CDR2: MNHEY, SVGEGT. This CDR3 comprises 14 residues.

This receptor was identified in a man aged 60 to 69 in good health. What was sequenced was blood. The chain links TRBV6-2 or TRBV6-3 to TRBJ2-5; no firm D call. The CDR3 is CASSYSGRNNEQYF. In DNA form, the CDR3 reads TGTGCCAGCAGTTACTCCGGCAGAAACAATGAGCAGTACTTC.